This record concerns one TCR beta chain sequence. Added to each PCR by spiking were synthetic TCR analog templates. TCRdb's table, derived via immunoSEQ multiplex PCR, lists solely in-frame clones and lacks some. The sample yields about 81,000 clones, 90% seen once. This entry comes from a study of PD-L1 blockade in urothelial cancer. Study information: The authors examined blood 3 weeks (second dose) and 6 weeks after treatment start. Specimens of blood held a median count of roughly 150,000 T cells.

This sample comprised PBMCs, obtained around atezolizumab (anti-PD-L1) treatment. The sequence came from a man aged 55 to 70 with urothelial cancer.

DNA for the CDR3: TGTGCCAGCAGTTTACCTCCAGCGGGAGGCGCGACAGATACGCAGTATTTT. This gives the protein CASSLPPAGGATDTQYF. This chain links TRBV28 with TRBJ2-3, with TRBD2 matching 9 bases. CDR3 length: 17 amino acids. Trimming at V came to 2 bases and at J to 3 bases, leaving 9 bases not matched to a gene. CDR1 is MDHEN and CDR2 is SYDVKM in the germline V gene.